This T cell receptor (beta chain) emerged from a study of blood T cell repertoires in COVID-19. In the study overall: Sources were T cells, B-cell-depleted T cells, or PBMCs; the material itself was cDNA or gDNA.

Participant-given clinical history determined each cohort assignment. Within 2 weeks of study entry, exposed participants had contacted a PCR-confirmed or clinician-diagnosed COVID-19 case. Original handling: From reference gene primer amplification, estimates of nucleated cell counts were derived. Sequencing used immunoSEQ multiplex PCR; TCRdb keeps in-frame clones, though not all of them. That table furnishes V, J and clone size, whereas the DNA furnished D and trimming. The profile shows fewer than 350,000 clones, approximately 90% of them singletons. Germline CDR1 SQVTM, CDR2 ANQGSEA. The length of the CDR3 is 12 residues. Trimming cost V 0 bases and J 2 bases, with 3 bases left between them.

Sequencing used PBMCs or T cells enriched from blood (not recorded which). This clonotype originated in a man aged 35 to 55 who had been exposed to COVID-19. This chain connects TRBV29-1 to TRBJ2-3; the D is unclear. CDR3 residues: CSVEDHTDTQYF. The CDR3 nucleotides are TGCAGCGTTGAAGATCACACAGATACGCAGTATTTT.